This T cell receptor (beta chain) came from a study of blood T cells in healthy people across ages (dated by TCRdb to between 2015 and 2016). Context from the whole study: In model experiments, template switching captured roughly one uniquely barcoded TCR beta cDNA molecule for every two T cells. Using deep sequencing normalized with unique cDNA molecular identifiers, the study measured how TCR beta repertoire diversity changes with age. Four age groups were formed from the donors: young (average approximately 15 years), middle-aged (approximately 41), aged (around 62) and long-lived (more than 75). To avoid experimental bias, donors of different ages were spread randomly across the sequencing lanes. For two donors (one aged 18 to 29 and one aged 80 or older), the study analyzed two additional independent replicas of 1 million unique cDNA reads from the same blood draw. The full study reports these points: Because the CMV infection status of the donors was unknown, age-related changes in expanded clonotypes may potentially have been confounded. Because profiling used bulk unsorted PBMCs, naive and antigen-experienced compartments could not be compared conclusively. Estimates of total diversity based on one million sequenced T cells were regarded as lower bounds and as underestimates. Compared with the aged group, the long-lived group had more naive CD4+ T cells, fewer expanded clones and increased TCR diversity, suggesting age selection. A strong correlation was found between observed TCR beta diversity and the percentage of naive T cells measured by flow cytometry. As age increased, observed TCR beta diversity per million T cells dropped in a roughly linear way, and a significant reduction was already evident by age 40.

The roughly 39 donors, aged about 6 to 90 years, were systemically healthy Caucasian individuals from Russia. Approximately 10 milliliters of peripheral blood were collected from each donor into EDTA-treated Vacutainer tubes. Ficoll-Paque density-gradient centrifugation was used to isolate PBMCs, with at least 6.5 million per sample. Trizol reagent was used to extract total RNA from PBMCs, with at least 5 micrograms per sample. Naive CD45RAhigh/CD27high T cell percentages were measured by flow cytometry on a PBMC aliquot from every donor. This clonotype appeared many times. Its target antigen remains unknown. Within one base of it there is no much larger clone, and no base qualities were kept. Relative to germline, V is missing 1 base and J is missing 3 bases, with 6 bases of the junction outside any gene match. As encoded in the germline V gene, CDR1 is SGHTA while CDR2 is FQGNSA. From the cysteine through the phenylalanine, the CDR3 covers 16 amino acids. The retained sequence is limited to the CDR3, 48 bases, with the frame set at the first base.

Library preparation employed 5' RACE. Instrument used: Illumina HiSeq 2500. A second PCR of roughly 7 to 11 cycles was performed with a sample-barcoded 5' primer and a J-beta primer mix. A unique molecular identifier was introduced onto each TCR beta cDNA molecule by a template-switch 5' adaptor carrying 12 random nucleotides. Each sample yielded at least 2.5 million CDR3-containing paired-end reads. First-strand cDNA synthesis was performed from all RNA using the Mint cDNA synthesis kit, with priming by a TRBC-specific oligonucleotide. All cDNA was treated with uracil-DNA glycosylase and then went through a first 18-cycle PCR with the universal primers M1SS and BC2_uni_R. The published analysis was carried out like this. For normalization, 1 million high-quality reads, each with a distinct molecular identifier, were randomly selected from each sample. Instead of being binned into consensus sequences, reads that shared molecular identifiers were thrown out. CDR3 identification, clonotype clustering and error correction used MiTCR with a Q25 quality threshold and the strictest error-elimination algorithm. A nonparametric unseen species model with Euler transformation was used to estimate a lower bound on total TCR beta diversity. The public reads were run again by TCRdb, first through fastp at Q25 and then through MiXCR, and only productive beta chains were kept. When rows share a CDR3 protein, they turn into one entry using the most common DNA and genes. For this entry, the V and J calls and clone size follow TCRdb and not the study's own pipeline. This sample lists about 1.7 million distinct CDR3 sequences; roughly 27% were detected once. The ten most abundant clones make up approximately 7.7% of the sample.

The sequenced sample consisted of blood. Recombination joined TRBV7-2 with TRBJ2-7; 10 bases in the middle match TRBD2. The receptor's source is a woman in her twenties or thirties in good health. The DNA sequence is TGTGCCAGCAGCTTAGGGAGGTCTAGCGGGAGCTACGAGCAGTACTTC. The translation is CASSLGRSSGSYEQYF.